This T cell receptor (beta chain) was recorded in a study of shared clonotypes between healthy human individuals. About the study: Donors were a couple of women and a few men aged 18 to 49. Donors had three CD4 naive, three CD4 memory, two CD8 naive and one CD8 memory plate apiece. Overall study findings and caveats: A reduction in generation probabilities was seen for non-shared clonotypes relative to those shared by all four donors.

This CDR3 is 13 amino acids long. The germline V and J ends were trimmed by 5 bases and 5 bases, with 12 bases remaining between them. CDR1 MNHEY and CDR2 SVGAGI come from the germline V gene. Note on this clone: What it binds is not known.

CD8 cells classed as naive were CD45RO-negative and positively selected for CCR7, excluding terminally differentiated effector memory CD45RA+ cells. TCRdb's copy holds only in-frame clones and misses some; the assay was immunoSEQ multiplex PCR. The table records about 2.1 million clones, approximately 92% of them present only once. Source material: naive CD8+ T cells from PBMCs. The rearrangement uses TRBV6-5 and TRBJ2-5; tentatively, D is TRBD1 (6 bases). The source is a man aged 18 to 29 in good health. Some clones in this sample may be carry-over from other donors' samples. For the CDR3, the DNA is TGTGCCAGCAGTGCTACAGGGTGGGAGACCCAGTACTTC. It encodes CASSATGWETQYF.